This T cell receptor (beta chain) was retrieved from a study of blood T cell repertoires in COVID-19. Overall study context: There were acute and convalescent COVID-19 samples, and they came from the United States, Italy and Spain.

V lost 3 bases to trimming and J lost 6 bases; unmatched junction nucleotides: 4. The germline gives CDR1 KGHDR, CDR2 SFDVKD. The CDR3 runs to 15 residues. The authors' processing: Amplified reference gene primers provided the basis for estimating nucleated cell counts. Libraries were prepared by immunoSEQ multiplex PCR; TCRdb keeps only in-frame clonotypes and omits some of them. For V, J and clone size, that table is used; D and trimming come from the DNA. The repertoire holds about 210,000 clones, with about four fifths as singletons. The rearrangement joins TRBV24-1 to TRBJ2-2; 9 bases are a match to TRBD1. Sequencing was done on a sample of peripheral blood. This sequence was found in a man in his 60s with acute or convalescent COVID-19. CDR3 in DNA: TGTGCCACCAGTGATGGGGACAGGGAGTCCGGGGAGCTGTTTTTT. Residues: CATSDGDRESGELFF.